This TCR beta chain was profiled in a study of T cells in Graves' hyperthyroidism and ophthalmopathy. Amplified regions were TCR beta CDR3 sequences from RNA transcripts. HTBI primers were the set used in a first-round RT-PCR of the TCR CDR3. A single record per CDR3 protein comes from TCRdb applying MiXCR to the multiplex PCR reads. The table records approximately 700,000 distinct CDR3 sequences, about a sixth of them present only once. A remark on this clonotype: Its antigen is not known.

The ends lost 6 bases at V and 4 bases at J; junction bases unmatched: 14. CDR3 length equals 17 residues. Study-level points and caveats: Blood also carried most thyroid clonotypes expanded above 0.001. Ophthalmopathy, which appeared later, was predicted by the model a median roughly 6.5 months before onset.

Subjects aged 18 to 65 presented with newly diagnosed hyperthyroidism of less than 2 months' duration. Diagnoses were made from clinical symptoms, serum measures (thyroxine and TRAb), thyroid ultrasound and orbital computed tomography. This rearrangement joins TRBV12-3 or TRBV12-4 to TRBJ2-5; TRBD1 matches at 10 bases. The TCR originated in a man between 18 and 35 years old with Graves' hyperthyroidism. Sequenced: blood. Here the CDR3 DNA reads TGTGCCAGCAGACATCGGACAGGGGGAGAAAGAGGAGAGACCCAGTACTTC. It translates to CASRHRTGGERGETQYF.